Listed here are 16 T cell receptor beta chains from one sample, sequenced in a study of blood T cell repertoires in COVID-19. The protocol was immunoSEQ multiplex PCR, while the TCRdb copy is restricted to in-frame clones and leaves out a portion. Among approximately 210,000 clones listed, around 86% were seen once. Specimen: PBMCs or T cells enriched from blood (not recorded which). These receptors all stem from a woman in her 50s with acute COVID-19.

The J gene is TRBJ1-4, the V gene TRBV12-3 or TRBV12-4; a possible D gene is TRBD1 (6 bases). Trimming took 7 bases from V and 8 from J, leaving 11 bases between them. This CDR3 has 12 amino acids. This CDR3 reads CASKGGGEKLFF. The CDR3 DNA is TGTGCCAGCAAAGGGGGTGGCGAAAAACTGTTTTTT.

The V gene is TRBV29-1, the J gene TRBJ1-4; D might be TRBD1 (5 bases). The CDR3 totals 13 residues. Germline CDR1 is SQVTM and CDR2 is ANQGSEA. Deletions cut 1 base from V and 7 bases from J, with 10 bases between. The CDR3: CSVEGGAREKLFF. DNA for the CDR3: TGCAGCGTTGAAGGTGGGGCGCGTGAAAAACTGTTTTTT.

V and J are TRBV7-2 and TRBJ1-1, with D unresolved. CDR1 SGHTA and CDR2 FQGNSA come from the germline V gene. V lost 1 base to trimming and J lost 0 bases, with 9 bases between them. The CDR3 loop spans 15 amino acids. The CDR3: CASSLDGGLNTEAFF. CDR3 DNA: TGTGCCAGCAGCTTAGATGGCGGATTGAACACTGAAGCTTTCTTT.

As concerns this clone: The sample has other DNA sequences that encode this CDR3 too. V and J are TRBV29-1 and TRBJ2-2; D not certain. The CDR3 is 12 residues long. Trimming shortened V by 4 bases and J by 2 bases, and 5 bases separated the two germline ends. Germline lookup yields CDR1 SQVTM and CDR2 ANQGSEA. The CDR3 sequence is CSVGQNTGELFF. In DNA, the CDR3 is TGCAGCGTTGGTCAAAACACCGGGGAGCTGTTTTTT.

V is TRBV23-1 and J is TRBJ2-7, with 7 bases matching TRBD1. TRBV23-1 has ORF status, its function being uncertain. CDR3 length: 15 residues. J lost 2 bases, V lost 0 bases, and 4 bases had no gene match. CDR3 sequence reads: CASSQSGTAPYEQYF. The DNA for the CDR3 is TGCGCCAGCAGTCAATCGGGGACAGCCCCCTACGAGCAGTACTTC.

The chain combines TRBV4-1 with TRBJ2-1, with D possibly being TRBD2 (5 bases). Deletions cut 2 bases from V and 8 bases from J, with 16 bases between. Germline-derived CDR1 and CDR2 are MGHRA and YSYEKL. The CDR3 extends over 15 amino acids. The CDR3 DNA reads TGCGCCAGCAGCCAAACGCTGTTCGAGGGCGATGAGCAGTTCTTC. The encoded protein is CASSQTLFEGDEQFF.

This clone was observed a single time. DNA of the CDR3: TGTGCCAGCAGCCAAGTTACAGGGGCCGCCGGGGGAACCGGGGAGCTGTTTTTT. It translates to CASSQVTGAAGGTGELFF. The chain combines TRBV4-2 with TRBJ2-2, with D perhaps matching TRBD1 (7 bases). Germline CDR1 is LGHNA and CDR2 is YNFKEQ. With 1 base removed from V and 5 bases from J, the gap between germline ends came to 20 bases. The CDR3 spans 18 residues.

The J gene is TRBJ1-2, the V gene TRBV3-1 (or the pseudogene TRBV3-2), with a tentative D call TRBD1 (6 bases). CDR1 and CDR2 from the germline V gene are LGHDT and YNNKEL (reference sequence). Trimming pared 1 base from V and 11 bases from J, leaving 14 bases between. The CDR3 contains 13 residues. CDR3 residues: CASSQVRGSGYTF. The CDR3 region has the DNA TGTGCCAGCAGCCAAGTCAGGGGATCAGGGTACACCTTC.

The genes are TRBV1 and TRBJ1-6; whether TRBD1, the table's D call, matches the DNA was not checked. TRBV1 is noted as a pseudogene. This CDR3 is 18 amino acids long. The CDR3 nucleotides are TGCACCAGCAGCCCACAGGGGGAGGTAATTGACGATAATTCACCCCTCCACTTT. Its protein is CTSSPQGEVIDDNSPLHF.

This clone was seen many times. The chain combines TRBV30 with TRBJ2-5; D is ambiguous. CDR1 and CDR2 from the germline V gene are GTSNPN and SVGIG (reference sequence). The CDR3 length is 12 residues. The germline V and J ends were trimmed by 0 bases and 2 bases, with 4 bases remaining between them. This CDR3 is CAWSVLQETQYF. CDR3 DNA sequence: TGTGCCTGGAGTGTACTGCAAGAGACCCAGTACTTC.

The chain carries TRBV9 and TRBJ1-2, with TRBD1 matching over 7 bases. CDR1 is SGDLS and CDR2 is YYNGEE in the germline V gene. J lost 2 bases, V lost 3 bases, and 1 base had no gene match. The CDR3 extends over 13 amino acids. For the CDR3, the DNA is TGTGCCAGCAGCGAGACAGGGAACTATGGCTACACCTTC. It yields the protein CASSETGNYGYTF.

This clone showed up just a few times. This rearrangement joins TRBV9 to TRBJ1-2; TRBD1 agrees at 9 bases. The V segment lost 3 bases and the J segment 9 bases; nucleotides outside the gene matches: 12. CDR1 and CDR2 from the germline V gene are SGDLS and YYNGEE. The CDR3 is made up of 15 amino acids. The CDR3: CASSGDRDRAGSYTF. The CDR3 nucleotides read TGTGCCAGCAGCGGAGACCGGGACAGGGCAGGGAGCTACACCTTC.

The chain carries TRBV18 and TRBJ1-5; possible D gene TRBD1, 5 bases. This CDR3 has 13 amino acids. The V and J ends lost 4 bases and 9 bases respectively, with 13 bases between them. CDR1 and CDR2 from the germline V gene are KGHSH and LQKENI. The CDR3: CASSLTGEWPQHF. Written as DNA, the CDR3 is TGTGCCAGCTCACTTACAGGCGAGTGGCCCCAGCATTTT.

The V and J genes are TRBV10-3 and TRBJ2-7; 7 bases match TRBD1. Germline V gene sequence: CDR1 ENHRY, CDR2 SYGVKD. The CDR3 is made up of 14 amino acids. With V trimmed by 0 bases and J by 5 bases, 4 bases remained unmatched. The CDR3 DNA follows: TGTGCCATCAGTGAGTCGACAGGGATCAACGAGCAGTACTTC. This encodes CAISESTGINEQYF.

This chain uses TRBV7-2 with TRBJ2-7; 12 bases fit TRBD2. Germline-derived CDR1 and CDR2 are SGHTA and FQGNSA. With 8 bases clipped from V and 3 bases from J, the junction kept 2 bases outside the gene matches. The CDR3 totals 13 residues. CDR3 sequence (DNA): TGTGCCAGCGCGACTAGCGGGAGCTACGAGCAGTACTTC. Residues: CASATSGSYEQYF.

The chain is built from TRBV5-1 and TRBJ2-5; TRBD2 matches 9 bases. The ends lost 0 bases at V and 2 bases at J; junction bases unmatched: 5. The CDR3 spans 16 residues. Looked up from germline, CDR1 is SGHRS and CDR2 is YFSETQ. The chain's CDR3 is CASSLVPAGGQETQYF. In DNA, the CDR3 is TGCGCCAGCAGCTTGGTACCAGCGGGGGGTCAAGAGACCCAGTACTTC.